The clone carrying this T cell receptor (beta chain) was seen only a few times. Its cognate antigen is unknown. The sample comes from a study of T cells after yellow fever vaccination. Whole-study results and caveats: Within FACS-sorted repertoires, abundant clonotypes contaminating from the bulk population could be present. Detected again after the booster were most primary-vaccination clones, at roughly 95% CD4 and 88% CD8.

Germline V gives CDR1 MNHEY, CDR2 SVGAGI. The CDR3 is made up of 15 amino acids. V was clipped by 7 bases and J by 0 bases; unmatched bases: 9. UMIs and a universal primer site were added when TCR cDNA was made by 5'RACE template switching. TCRdb redid the calling of the 5' RACE reads with MiXCR, one entry per CDR3 protein. The data show fewer than 350,000 distinct CDR3 sequences, around 3.9% seen once. The chain combines TRBV6-5 with TRBJ2-7; 7 nucleotides match TRBD1. Sequencing used PBMCs, obtained on the day of the yellow fever booster vaccination. This TCR derives from a young man who received the YFV17D yellow fever vaccine. In DNA, the CDR3 is TGTGCCAGCAAGCGTAAGGACAGGCACTCCTACGAGCAGTACTTC. It is translated as CASKRKDRHSYEQYF.